The 25 T cell receptor beta chains in this list originate from one sample, sequenced in a study of T-cell reconstitution after alpha-beta-depleted transplantation in children. Unique molecular identifiers were incorporated when the TCRbeta library was constructed. TCRdb reanalysed the PCR reads using MiXCR and keeps one entry per CDR3 protein. The data contain almost 500,000 distinct CDR3 sequences, about 10% of them singletons. Sequenced here: PBMCs, sampled before TCRalphabeta/CD19-depleted stem cell transplant. Receptors were obtained from a child aged 2 to 10 with inherited bone marrow failure, due to receive a stem cell transplant.

At least ten counts were recorded for this clonotype. The CDR3 DNA follows: TGTGCCAGCAGACGACAGGGGAGCACTGAAGCTTTCTTT. Amino acid sequence: CASRRQGSTEAFF. The V call is TRBV12-3 or TRBV12-4, the J call TRBJ1-1; 8 positions match TRBD1. The V and J ends lost 6 bases and 4 bases, in that order; junction bases with no gene match: 4. CDR3 length equals 13 residues.

There are many counts of this clonotype. J is TRBJ2-4 and V is TRBV2; D remains ambiguous. Germline-derived CDR1 and CDR2 are SNHLY and FYNNEI. The CDR3 sequence is 16 residues long. V lost 5 bases and J lost 0, with 14 bases in between. The CDR3 is CASSPNPRLAKNIQYF. The CDR3 DNA reads TGTGCCAGCAGTCCCAATCCAAGACTAGCCAAAAACATTCAGTACTTC.

This clonotype was seen many times. The chain has TRBV27 and TRBJ1-1; the match to TRBD1 covers 8 bases. The CDR3 has 15 amino acids. V trimming: 5 bases; J trimming: 4 bases; junction bases outside the gene matches: 9. Germline lookup yields CDR1 MNHEY and CDR2 SMNVEV (reference sequence). CDR3 loop: CASSLTPGQGTEAFF. The CDR3 DNA sequence: TGTGCCAGCAGTCTCACTCCCGGACAGGGCACTGAAGCTTTCTTT.

This clonotype was observed a few times. The chain is built from TRBV29-1 and TRBJ2-7, with 10 bases that match TRBD2. The V gene end was trimmed by 7 bases and the J gene end by 6 bases; junction bases not matched to a gene: 12. Per germline, CDR1 SQVTM and CDR2 ANQGSEA. The CDR3 consists of 14 residues. CDR3 region: CSAKPLSGRCEQYF. Written as DNA, the CDR3 is TGCAGCGCCAAACCCCTTAGCGGGAGGTGCGAGCAGTACTTC.

This clonotype was seen at least ten times. The chain joins TRBV11-3 to TRBJ1-1; D perhaps matches TRBD1 (5 bases). The V end was cut by 5 bases, the J end by 6 bases, with 16 bases between. CDR3 length: 14 residues. Germline V lookup: CDR1 SGHNT, CDR2 YENEEA. The CDR3 loop reads CASSRGGLGAEAFF. DNA of the CDR3: TGTGCCAGCAGCCGGGGCGGGTTAGGCGCTGAAGCTTTCTTT.

In this sample, this clonotype turned up a few times. The chain employs TRBV10-2 and TRBJ2-7; tentatively, D is TRBD2 (6 bases). There are 15 residues in the CDR3. Germline V gene lookup returns CDR1 WSHSY and CDR2 SAAADI. Trimming pared 1 base from V and 2 bases from J, leaving 12 bases between. CDR3 DNA: TGCGCCAGCAGTGAGTACCCTAGCGCCGCCTACGAGCAGTACTTC. Protein sequence: CASSEYPSAAYEQYF.

The table lists this clonotype with many counts. This chain connects TRBV2 to TRBJ1-1; no definite D call. The V gene's germline CDR1 is SNHLY and CDR2 FYNNEI. Trimming took 6 bases from V and 4 from J, leaving 9 bases between them. There are 12 residues in the CDR3. The chain's CDR3 is CASSGETTEAFF. The CDR3 DNA is TGTGCCAGCAGCGGGGAGACCACTGAAGCTTTCTTT. The complete variable domain, with remaining parts taken from reference TRBV2 and TRBJ1-1, reads EPEVTQTPSHQVTQMGQEVILRCVPISNHLYFYWYRQILGQKVEFLVSFYNNEISEKSEIFDDQFSVERPDGSNFTLKIRSTKLEDSAMYFCASSGETTEAFFGQGTRLTVV.

This clonotype was counted ten times or more. This chain connects TRBV4-3 to TRBJ2-4; TRBD1 agrees at 7 bases. The length of the CDR3 is 14 residues. Germline V gives CDR1 LGHNA, CDR2 YSLEER. Germline trimming cut 3 bases from V and 7 bases from J; bases unmatched to any gene: 6. Here the CDR3 DNA reads TGCGCCAGCAGCCACCGACAGGGTCGGAACATTCAGTACTTC. Its protein product is CASSHRQGRNIQYF.

This clonotype showed up many times. The genes are TRBV5-1 and TRBJ2-2; 11 nucleotides match TRBD2. The length of the CDR3 is 16 residues. V lost 3 bases to trimming and J lost 6 bases; unmatched junction nucleotides: 7. Germline loops: CDR1 SGHRS, CDR2 YFSETQ. CDR3 in amino acids: CASSSGLAGWAGELFF. The DNA of the CDR3 is TGCGCCAGCAGCTCCGGACTAGCGGGCTGGGCCGGGGAGCTGTTTTTT.

There are many counts of this clonotype. This chain connects TRBV5-1 to TRBJ2-5, with a tentative D call TRBD1 (6 bases). Germline V gene lookup returns CDR1 SGHRS and CDR2 YFSETQ. V was pared by 0 bases and J by 6 bases, with 15 bases between. This CDR3 region has 15 residues. CDR3 sequence (DNA): TGCGCCAGCAGCTTGGGGCAGGGGATTAGGAAGACCCAGTACTTC. Its translation: CASSLGQGIRKTQYF.

The sample holds a few counts of this clonotype. The chain joins TRBV7-9 to TRBJ1-1; no clear D. Germline CDR1 and CDR2: SEHNR and FQNEAQ (reference sequence). CDR3 size: 11 residues. V gave up 4 bases and J gave up 8 bases, with 8 bases separating them. The CDR3 region has the DNA TGTGCCAGCAGCTCCCCACAAGAAGCTTTCTTT. This codes for CASSSPQEAFF. Variable domain in full (rest from reference TRBV7-9 and TRBJ1-1): DTGVSQNPRHKITKRGQNVTFRCDPISEHNRLYWYRQTLGQGPEFLTYFQNEAQLEKSRLLSDRFSAERPKGSFSTLEIQRTEQGDSAMYLCASSSPQEAFFGQGTRLTVV.

There are many counts of this clonotype. J is TRBJ2-1 and V is TRBV7-2; D is perhaps TRBD1 (6 bases). CDR1 is SGHTA and CDR2 is FQGNSA in the germline V gene. The CDR3 is 16 residues long. V was pared by 3 bases and J by 8 bases, with 20 bases between. CDR3 in amino acids: CASSFLQGGRSDEQFF. CDR3 coding DNA: TGTGCCAGCAGCTTTTTACAGGGTGGCAGAAGCGATGAGCAGTTCTTC.

This clonotype was detected only a few times. The V and J genes are TRBV19 and TRBJ1-5; TRBD1 matches at 10 bases. V was clipped by 3 bases and J by 12 bases; unmatched bases: 14. Germline loops: CDR1 LNHDA, CDR2 SQIVND (reference sequence). This CDR3 has 16 residues. CDR3 sequence: CASSMEYSRRDRGQHF. The CDR3, as DNA: TGTGCCAGTAGTATGGAGTATAGTCGCCGGGACAGGGGCCAGCATTTT.

This chain uses TRBV7-9 with TRBJ1-3; no definite D call. This CDR3 has 11 amino acids. CDR1 and CDR2 from the germline V gene are SEHNR and FQNEAQ (reference sequence). The germline V and J ends were trimmed by 10 bases and 4 bases, with 8 bases remaining between them. CDR3 coding DNA: TGTGCCACCACCCGGGGAAACACCATATATTTT. It yields the protein CATTRGNTIYF.

The rearrangement joins TRBV4-3 to TRBJ1-2; 7 positions agree with TRBD1. From germline, CDR1 is LGHNA and CDR2 YSLEER. V dropped 4 bases and J dropped 4; count of bases not matched to a gene: 6. This CDR3 contains 14 residues. The CDR3 sequence is CASSPGGAFYGYTF. CDR3 DNA: TGCGCCAGCAGCCCAGGGGGGGCGTTCTATGGCTACACCTTC.

The V gene is TRBV7-2, the J gene TRBJ2-1; 8 bases agree with TRBD2. The CDR3 runs to 16 residues. The germline CDR1 and CDR2 sequences are SGHTA and FQGNSA. After removal of 5 bases from V and 5 bases from J, the junction contained 11 bases not matched to a gene. This CDR3 is CASSPTGAGVDNEQFF. Written as DNA, the CDR3 is TGTGCCAGCAGCCCGACCGGAGCGGGGGTCGACAATGAGCAGTTCTTC.

This clonotype was seen many times. The CDR3 here is CASSPHFGNEQFF. In nucleotides, the CDR3 is TGCGCCAGCAGCCCACATTTCGGCAATGAGCAGTTCTTC. V gene TRBV4-3 combines with J gene TRBJ2-1; D not resolved. V was trimmed by 4 bases and J by 6 bases, leaving 10 bases between them. The CDR3 runs 13 residues. Per germline, CDR1 LGHNA and CDR2 YSLEER.

This clonotype was seen ten or more times. The rearrangement uses TRBV4-1 and TRBJ2-7, with D perhaps TRBD2 (6 bases). V lost 1 base to trimming and J lost 0 bases, with 10 bases between them. The CDR3 totals 15 residues. In germline, CDR1 is MGHRA, CDR2 YSYEKL. The CDR3 sequence is CASSQASGYSYEQYF. The DNA of the CDR3 is TGCGCCAGCAGCCAAGCGAGCGGGTACTCCTACGAGCAGTACTTC.

This clonotype was counted ten times or more. J is TRBJ2-5 and V is TRBV10-3, with TRBD2 as a possible D gene (5 bases). The ends were cut back, 4 bases at V and 5 bases at J, with 11 bases in the middle. CDR3 size: 13 residues. Germline loops: CDR1 ENHRY, CDR2 SYGVKD. CDR3 sequence (DNA): TGTGCCATCAGTGCGCAAGGCGGGGAGACCCAGTACTTC. Translated, it gives CAISAQGGETQYF.

This clonotype was recorded at least ten times. CDR3 sequence (DNA): TGTGCCAGCTCAGCGGGGATGACTGAAGCTTTCTTT. Amino acids: CASSAGMTEAFF. The V gene is TRBV6-6, the J gene TRBJ1-1; D unclear. V lost 8 bases, J lost 5 bases, and 12 bases lay in between. This CDR3 is built from 12 residues. CDR1 is MNHNY and CDR2 is SVGAGI in the germline V gene (reference sequence).

This clonotype was picked up a small number of times. The CDR3 DNA reads as TGCGCCAGCAGCTTGGGGCCGGATGAAAAACTGTTTTTT. Its protein is CASSLGPDEKLFF. This chain connects TRBV5-1 to TRBJ1-4; D ambiguous. The ends were cut back, 0 bases at V and 6 bases at J, with 6 bases in the middle. CDR3 length equals 13 residues. Germline CDR1 reads SGHRS; CDR2 reads YFSETQ. Full variable domain (remainder filled in from reference TRBV5-1 and TRBJ1-4): KAGVTQTPRYLIKTRGQQVTLSCSPISGHRSVSWYQQTPGQGLQFLFEYFSETQRNKGNFPGRFSGRQFSNSRSEMNVSTLELGDSALYLCASSLGPDEKLFFGSGTQLSVL.

This clonotype was counted only a few times. The chain has TRBV7-8 and TRBJ2-7; TRBD2 matches 13 bases. Germline-derived CDR1 and CDR2 are SGHVS and FQNEAQ. The V gene end was trimmed by 5 bases and the J gene end by 2 bases; junction bases not matched to a gene: 15. The CDR3 length is 19 residues. CDR3 in DNA: TGTGCCAGCAGCCCTAGAGGGTGGACTAGCGGGAGCGGGCCCTACGAGCAGTACTTC. Translating it yields CASSPRGWTSGSGPYEQYF. Combining the CDR3 with reference TRBV7-8 and TRBJ2-7 gives the whole variable domain GAGVSQSPRYKVAKRGQDVALRCDPISGHVSLFWYQQALGQGPEFLTYFQNEAQLDKSGLPSDRFFAERPEGSVSTLKIQRTQQEDSAVYLCASSPRGWTSGSGPYEQYFGPGTRLTVT.

This chain joins TRBV9 and TRBJ2-7, with D possibly being TRBD2 (5 bases). The CDR3 sequence is 15 residues long. Deletions cut 3 bases from V and 0 bases from J, with 13 bases between. Germline V gives CDR1 SGDLS, CDR2 YYNGEE. CDR3 DNA: TGTGCCAGCAGCGCATACGGGGAAGGCTCCTACGAGCAGTACTTC. It specifies CASSAYGEGSYEQYF.

This clonotype was detected only once. This chain joins TRBV5-1 and TRBJ2-5; 8 nucleotides agree with TRBD2. This CDR3 is 17 amino acids long. V shed 4 bases and J 1 base; nucleotides not matched to a gene: 12. The germline gives CDR1 SGHRS, CDR2 YFSETQ. The chain's CDR3 is CASSPGRGLAVQETQYF. In nucleotides, the CDR3 is TGCGCCAGCAGCCCCGGACGAGGACTAGCTGTCCAAGAGACCCAGTACTTC.

This clonotype was counted at least ten times. CDR3 DNA: TGTGCCAGCAGCTTAGTTCGGCTCCATCCCGGTACGCAGTATTTT. This codes for CASSLVRLHPGTQYF. This chain links TRBV7-9 with TRBJ2-3; D gene unclear. Trimming stripped 1 base from V and 8 bases from J, with 16 bases between. This CDR3 spans 15 amino acids. Germline V gene lookup returns CDR1 SEHNR and CDR2 FQNEAQ (reference sequence).